This T cell receptor beta chain was obtained from a study of early T cells in non-severe SARS-CoV-2 infection. The study's findings and limits: CD4 and private specificities were missed by VDJdb matching, which favored anti-spike CD8 responses.

This clonotype was seen a few times. Antigen: not known. TCRdb re-derived calls from the 5' RACE reads in MiXCR, one entry per CDR3 protein. Of about 35,000 distinct CDR3 sequences detected, 5% to 7% appear once; the ten largest clones hold 5.5% to 6%. Input material: whole blood. The clonotype originates from an adult who was a healthcare worker with PCR-confirmed SARS-CoV-2 infection or an uninfected control (not recorded which).

The CDR3 sequence: CASSPWSGNTIYF. DNA for the CDR3: TGTGCCAGCAGCCCCTGGTCTGGAAACACCATATATTTT. The chain couples TRBV7-6 to TRBJ1-3; D is unclear. Germline values: CDR1 SGHVS, CDR2 FNYEAQ. V was cut by 5 bases and J by 1 base, with 6 bases left in between. The CDR3 spans 13 residues.